Listed below are T cell receptor beta chains from one sample, sequenced in a study of regulatory T cells in long-lasting Graves disease. TCRdb reprocessed the multiplex PCR reads via MiXCR and lists one record per CDR3 protein. The table shows under 350,000 distinct CDR3 sequences, with 22% occurring only once. The source was peripheral blood mononuclear cells (PBMCs), collected when the disease was refractory, from a patient treated with antithyroid drugs. Receptors were obtained from a female donor with Graves disease. CDR3s include the opening cysteine and the closing phenylalanine or tryptophan. D genes are given only for firm matches. Rows may omit the clone size; those that give it use once, few, many or a size class.

-,TRBJ1-1,-,TRBV6-5,CASSYITGTEAFF,TGTGCCAGCAGTTACATCACGGGCACTGAAGCTTTCTTT
-,TRBJ1-3,few,TRBV11-2,CASSLTANRNTIYF,TGTGCCAGCAGCTTGACAGCCAACAGAAACACCATATATTTT
-,TRBJ2-7,-,TRBV6-1,CASNAPRLDSPCEQYF,TGTGCCAGCAACGCGCCCCGACTAGATTCTCCCTGCGAGCAGTACTTC
TRBD1,TRBJ1-6,-,TRBV20-1,CSARDLGQGGGSPLHF,TGCAGTGCTAGAGATCTCGGCCAGGGGGGCGGTTCACCCCTCCACTTT
TRBD2,TRBJ2-1,-,TRBV20-1,CSARALAAYNEQFF,TGCAGTGCTAGAGCACTAGCGGCCTACAATGAGCAGTTCTTC
TRBD2,TRBJ2-7,few,TRBV12-3/TRBV12-4,CASSRSGNSIYEQYF,TGTGCCAGCAGTCGTAGCGGGAATTCAATCTACGAGCAGTACTTC
-,TRBJ2-2,-,TRBV27,CASSLSGGDLFF,TGTGCCAGCAGTTTATCGGGCGGGGACCTGTTTTTT
-,TRBJ2-7,many,TRBV12-3/TRBV12-4,CASSLTGRPYEQYF,TGTGCCAGCAGTTTAACCGGCAGGCCCTACGAGCAGTACTTC
TRBD1,TRBJ2-7,many,TRBV27,CASSVTGAYEQYF,TGTGCCAGCAGTGTAACAGGGGCCTACGAGCAGTACTTC
-,TRBJ1-4,many,TRBV30,CAWSVQGGEKLFF,TGTGCCTGGAGTGTACAGGGAGGCGAAAAACTGTTTTTT
-,TRBJ1-4,-,TRBV4-3,CASSPQAGEGDEKLFF,TGCGCCAGCAGCCCCCAGGCTGGGGAAGGGGATGAAAAACTGTTTTTT